The clone carrying this T cell receptor beta chain showed up many times. No antigen is known for it. The data are from a study of human T cells and chemical hapten exposure. Study details: Scalp application of diphenylcyclopropenone was performed weekly in patients across the entire roughly 23-week study. Chiefly women, the patients showed alopecia areata, totalis or universalis. Notes on the study in general: TCRs at a frequency above 1 in 1000 stayed unchanged with DPC sensitization.

The time point: patch test 1, 2 weeks after DPC sensitization. Sample treatment: therapeutic diphenylcyclopropenone sensitization with weekly scalp DPC. Unfractionated whole blood was the source of the extracted total RNA. In the original processing: Sample TCR totals centred on a median of around 92,000, ranging about 20,000 to 690,600. TCRdb independently ran MiXCR on the RACE reads; one entry per CDR3 protein. It is TCRdb's table, rather than the study itself, that gives the V and J calls and clone size. The sample carries 40,000 to 50,000 distinct CDR3 sequences, just under 4% recorded once. Sample: whole blood, taken in connection with sensitization to the hapten diphenylcyclopropenone (DPC). This clonotype was obtained from a man over 45 with alopecia areata. Some clones in this sample may be carry-over from other donors' samples.

For the CDR3, the DNA is TGTGCCAGCACCCAATCCACAGAGAACATTCAGTACTTC. It translates to CASTQSTENIQYF. The chain couples TRBV7-9 to TRBJ2-4, with D unresolved. Per the germline V gene, CDR1 is SEHNR and CDR2 is FQNEAQ (reference sequence). There are 13 residues in the CDR3. Between the trimmed V and J ends, which lost 7 bases and 7 bases, there was a span of 14 bases.